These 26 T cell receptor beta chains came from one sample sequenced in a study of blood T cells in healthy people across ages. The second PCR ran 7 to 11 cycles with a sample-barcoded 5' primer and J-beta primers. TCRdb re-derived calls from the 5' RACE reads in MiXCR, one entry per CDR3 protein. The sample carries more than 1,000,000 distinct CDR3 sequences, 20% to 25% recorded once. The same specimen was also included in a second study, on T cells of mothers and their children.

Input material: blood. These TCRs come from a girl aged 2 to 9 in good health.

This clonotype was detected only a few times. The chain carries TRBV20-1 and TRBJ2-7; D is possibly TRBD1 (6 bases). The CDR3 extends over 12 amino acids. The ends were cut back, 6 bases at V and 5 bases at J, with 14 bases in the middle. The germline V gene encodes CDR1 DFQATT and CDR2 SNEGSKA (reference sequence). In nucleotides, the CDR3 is TGCAGTGCCGTCCTACAGGGCGACGAGCAGTACTTC. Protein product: CSAVLQGDEQYF.

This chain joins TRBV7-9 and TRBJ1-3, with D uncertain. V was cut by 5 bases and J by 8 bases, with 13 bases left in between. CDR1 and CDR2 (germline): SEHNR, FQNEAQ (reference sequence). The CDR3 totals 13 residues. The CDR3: CASSRLSGDTIYF. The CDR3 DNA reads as TGTGCCAGCAGCCGCCTATCCGGGGACACCATATATTTT.

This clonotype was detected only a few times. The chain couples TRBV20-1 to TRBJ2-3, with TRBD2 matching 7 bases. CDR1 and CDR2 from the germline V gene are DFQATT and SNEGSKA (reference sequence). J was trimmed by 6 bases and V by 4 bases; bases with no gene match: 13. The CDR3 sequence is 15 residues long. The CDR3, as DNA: TGCAGTGCTACAGCGGGGCAGGGCTTCTCCGATACGCAGTATTTT. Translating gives CSATAGQGFSDTQYF.

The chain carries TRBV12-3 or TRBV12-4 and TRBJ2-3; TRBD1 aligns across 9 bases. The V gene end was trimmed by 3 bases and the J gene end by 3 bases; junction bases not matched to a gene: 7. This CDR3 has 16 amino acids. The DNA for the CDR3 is TGTGCCAGCAGTTTCGGGGGACAGGGAGAGACAGATACGCAGTATTTT. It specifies CASSFGGQGETDTQYF.

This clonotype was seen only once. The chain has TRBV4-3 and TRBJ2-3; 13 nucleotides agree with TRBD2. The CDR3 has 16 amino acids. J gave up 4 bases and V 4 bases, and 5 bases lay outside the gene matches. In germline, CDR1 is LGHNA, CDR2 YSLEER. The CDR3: CASSPPGLAGSDTQYF. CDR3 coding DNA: TGCGCCAGCAGCCCACCGGGACTAGCGGGATCAGATACGCAGTATTTT.

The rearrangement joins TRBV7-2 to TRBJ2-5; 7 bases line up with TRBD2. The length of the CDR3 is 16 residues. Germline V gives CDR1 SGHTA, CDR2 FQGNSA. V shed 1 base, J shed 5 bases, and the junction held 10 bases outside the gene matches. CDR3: CASSLVGGGAYETQYF. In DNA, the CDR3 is TGTGCCAGCAGCTTAGTAGGCGGGGGAGCATATGAGACCCAGTACTTC. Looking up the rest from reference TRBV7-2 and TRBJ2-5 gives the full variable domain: GAGVSQSPSNKVTEKGKDVELRCDPISGHTALYWYRQSLGQGLEFLIYFQGNSAPDKSGLPSDRFSAERTGGSVSTLTIQRTQQEDSAVYLCASSLVGGGAYETQYFGPGTRLLVL.

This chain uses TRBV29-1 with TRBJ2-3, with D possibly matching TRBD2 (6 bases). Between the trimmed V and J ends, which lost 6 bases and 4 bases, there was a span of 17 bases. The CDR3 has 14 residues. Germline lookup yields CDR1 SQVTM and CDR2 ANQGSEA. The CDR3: CSVNPGEVADTQYF. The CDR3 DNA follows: TGCAGCGTGAATCCGGGGGAGGTAGCAGATACGCAGTATTTT.

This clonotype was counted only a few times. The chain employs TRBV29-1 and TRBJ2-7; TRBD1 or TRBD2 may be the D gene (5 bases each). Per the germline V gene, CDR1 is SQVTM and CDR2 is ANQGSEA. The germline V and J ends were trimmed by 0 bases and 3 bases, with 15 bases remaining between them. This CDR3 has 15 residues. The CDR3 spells CSVEEAGTESYEQYF. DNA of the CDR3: TGCAGCGTTGAAGAAGCCGGGACGGAGAGCTACGAGCAGTACTTC.

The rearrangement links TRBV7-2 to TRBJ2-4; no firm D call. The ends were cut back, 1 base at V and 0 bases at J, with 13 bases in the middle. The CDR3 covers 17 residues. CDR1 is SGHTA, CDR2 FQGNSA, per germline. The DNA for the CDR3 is TGTGCCAGCAGCTTAGAATTGGGCTATCCAGCCAAAAACATTCAGTACTTC. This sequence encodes CASSLELGYPAKNIQYF. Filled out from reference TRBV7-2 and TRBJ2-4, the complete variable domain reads GAGVSQSPSNKVTEKGKDVELRCDPISGHTALYWYRQSLGQGLEFLIYFQGNSAPDKSGLPSDRFSAERTGGSVSTLTIQRTQQEDSAVYLCASSLELGYPAKNIQYFGAGTRLSVL.

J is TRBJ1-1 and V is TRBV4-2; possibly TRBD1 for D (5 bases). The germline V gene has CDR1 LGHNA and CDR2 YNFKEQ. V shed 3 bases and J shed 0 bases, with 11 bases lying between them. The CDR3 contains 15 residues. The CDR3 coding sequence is TGTGCCAGCAGCCATGTAGGGGAGGTGAACACTGAAGCTTTCTTT. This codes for CASSHVGEVNTEAFF.

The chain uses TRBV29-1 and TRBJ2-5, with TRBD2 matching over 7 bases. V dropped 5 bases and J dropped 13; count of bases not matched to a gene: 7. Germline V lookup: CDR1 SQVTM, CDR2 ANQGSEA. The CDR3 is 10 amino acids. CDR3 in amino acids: CSVLRERTYF. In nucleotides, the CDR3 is TGCAGCGTTTTGCGGGAGCGGACGTACTTC.

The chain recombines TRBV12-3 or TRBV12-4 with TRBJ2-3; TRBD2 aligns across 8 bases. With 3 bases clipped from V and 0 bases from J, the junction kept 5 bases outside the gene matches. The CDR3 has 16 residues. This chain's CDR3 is CASSFASSGSTDTQYF. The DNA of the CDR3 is TGTGCCAGCAGTTTCGCCTCTAGCGGGAGCACAGATACGCAGTATTTT.

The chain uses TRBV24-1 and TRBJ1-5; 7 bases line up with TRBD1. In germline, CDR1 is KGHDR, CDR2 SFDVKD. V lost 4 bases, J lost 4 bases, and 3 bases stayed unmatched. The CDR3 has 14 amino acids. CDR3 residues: CATSDRDRNQPQHF. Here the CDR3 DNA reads TGTGCCACCAGTGACAGGGACAGAAATCAGCCCCAGCATTTT.

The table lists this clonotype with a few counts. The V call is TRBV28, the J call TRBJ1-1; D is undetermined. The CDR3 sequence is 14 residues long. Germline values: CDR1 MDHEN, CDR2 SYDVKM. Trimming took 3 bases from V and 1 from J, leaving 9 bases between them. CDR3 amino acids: CASSFVLRNTEAFF. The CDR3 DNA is TGTGCCAGCAGTTTCGTACTACGGAACACTGAAGCTTTCTTT.

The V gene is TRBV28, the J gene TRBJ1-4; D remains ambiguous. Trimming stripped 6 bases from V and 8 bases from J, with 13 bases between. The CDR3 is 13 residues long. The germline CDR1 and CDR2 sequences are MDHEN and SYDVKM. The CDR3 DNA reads TGTGCCAGCAGCTACACCGTCGGGGAAAAACTGTTTTTT. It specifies CASSYTVGEKLFF.

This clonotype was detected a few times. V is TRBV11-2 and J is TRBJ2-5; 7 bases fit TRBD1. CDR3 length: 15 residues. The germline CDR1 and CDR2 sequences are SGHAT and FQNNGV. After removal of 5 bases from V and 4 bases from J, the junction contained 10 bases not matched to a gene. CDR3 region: CASSRLTGVGETQYF. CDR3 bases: TGTGCCAGCAGCCGACTTACAGGGGTGGGAGAGACCCAGTACTTC.

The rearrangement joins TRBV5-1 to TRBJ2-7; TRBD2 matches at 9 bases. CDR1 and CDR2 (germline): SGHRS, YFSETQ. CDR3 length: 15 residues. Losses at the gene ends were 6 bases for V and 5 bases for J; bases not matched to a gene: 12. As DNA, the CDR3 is TGCGCCAGCAAACCGAGCCGACTAGCGGCGGACGAGCAGTACTTC. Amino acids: CASKPSRLAADEQYF.

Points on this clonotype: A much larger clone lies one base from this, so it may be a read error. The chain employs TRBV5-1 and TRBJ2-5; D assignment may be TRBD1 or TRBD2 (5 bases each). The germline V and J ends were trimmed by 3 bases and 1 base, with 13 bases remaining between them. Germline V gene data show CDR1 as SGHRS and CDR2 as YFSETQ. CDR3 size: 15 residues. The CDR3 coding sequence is TGCGCCAGCAGCTGGGGGACGGTTATCCAAGAGACCCAGTACTTC. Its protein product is CASSWGTVIQETQYF.

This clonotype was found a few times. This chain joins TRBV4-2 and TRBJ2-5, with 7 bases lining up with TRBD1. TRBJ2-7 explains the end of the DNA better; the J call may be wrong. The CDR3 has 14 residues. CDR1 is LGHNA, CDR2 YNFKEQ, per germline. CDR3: CASSQTGVTYEQYF. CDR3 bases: TGTGCCAGCAGCCAAACAGGGGTTACCTACGAGCAGTACTTC.

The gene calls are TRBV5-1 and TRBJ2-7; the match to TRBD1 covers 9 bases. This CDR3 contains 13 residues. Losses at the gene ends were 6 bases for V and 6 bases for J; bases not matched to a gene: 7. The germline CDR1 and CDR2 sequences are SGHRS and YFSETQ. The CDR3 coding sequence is TGCGCCAGCACCCCGGACAGGGGTATCGAGCAGTACTTC. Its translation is CASTPDRGIEQYF. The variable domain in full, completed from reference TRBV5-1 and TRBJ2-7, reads KAGVTQTPRYLIKTRGQQVTLSCSPISGHRSVSWYQQTPGQGLQFLFEYFSETQRNKGNFPGRFSGRQFSNSRSEMNVSTLELGDSALYLCASTPDRGIEQYFGPGTRLTVT.

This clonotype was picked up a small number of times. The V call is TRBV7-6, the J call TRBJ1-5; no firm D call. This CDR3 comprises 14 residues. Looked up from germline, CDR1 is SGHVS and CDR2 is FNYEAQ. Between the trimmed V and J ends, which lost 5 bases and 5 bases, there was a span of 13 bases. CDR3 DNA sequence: TGTGCCAGCAGCGAGCTCAGAGAGGATCAGCCCCAGCATTTT. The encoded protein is CASSELREDQPQHF. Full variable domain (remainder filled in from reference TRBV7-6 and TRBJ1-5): GAGVSQSPRYKVTKRGQDVALRCDPISGHVSLYWYRQALGQGPEFLTYFNYEAQQDKSGLPNDRFSAERPEGSISTLTIQRTEQRDSAMYRCASSELREDQPQHFGDGTRLSIL.

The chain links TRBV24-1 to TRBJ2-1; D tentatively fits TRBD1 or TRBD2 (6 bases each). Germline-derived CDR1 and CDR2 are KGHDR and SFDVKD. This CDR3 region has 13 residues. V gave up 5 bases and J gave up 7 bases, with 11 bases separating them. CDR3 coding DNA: TGTGCCACCAGTGTTCGGGGGCGGAATGAGCAGTTCTTC. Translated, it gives CATSVRGRNEQFF.

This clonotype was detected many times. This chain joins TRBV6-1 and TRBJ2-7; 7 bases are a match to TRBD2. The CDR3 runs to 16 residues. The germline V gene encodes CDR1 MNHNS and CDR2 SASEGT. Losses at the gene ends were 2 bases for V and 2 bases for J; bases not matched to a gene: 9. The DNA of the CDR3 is TGTGCCAGCAGTGAATTGAGCGCGGGGGAGGCCTACGAGCAGTACTTC. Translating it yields CASSELSAGEAYEQYF.

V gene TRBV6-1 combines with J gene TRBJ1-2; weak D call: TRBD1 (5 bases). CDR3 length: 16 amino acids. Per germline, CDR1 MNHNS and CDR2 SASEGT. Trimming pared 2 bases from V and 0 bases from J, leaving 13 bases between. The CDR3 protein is CASSERPEGTNYGYTF. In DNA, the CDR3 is TGTGCCAGCAGTGAACGGCCAGAGGGGACTAACTATGGCTACACCTTC.

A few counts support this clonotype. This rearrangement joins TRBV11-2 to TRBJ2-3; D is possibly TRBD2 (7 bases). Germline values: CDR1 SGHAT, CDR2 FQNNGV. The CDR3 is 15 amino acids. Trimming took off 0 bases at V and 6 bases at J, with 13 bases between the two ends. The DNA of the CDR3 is TGTGCCAGCAGCTTAGAAGGGGGGAGGGAGGATACGCAGTATTTT. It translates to CASSLEGGREDTQYF.

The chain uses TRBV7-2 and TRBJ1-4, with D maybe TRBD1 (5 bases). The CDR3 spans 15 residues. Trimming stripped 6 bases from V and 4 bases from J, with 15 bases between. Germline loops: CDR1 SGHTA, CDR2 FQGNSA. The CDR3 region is CASSQTPQVNEKLFF. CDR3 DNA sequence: TGTGCCAGCAGTCAAACCCCACAGGTTAATGAAAAACTGTTTTTT.